This T cell receptor beta chain was sequenced in a study of cytomegalovirus exposure and HLA in healthy donors. Study outcomes and limitations: A later analysis found TCR association rates differed by HLA locus, highest for DRB1 and lowest for HLA-C. Under in vitro conditions, three CMV-associated chains were confirmed as specific for CMV antigens. Listed as cytomegalovirus-associated were over 150 TCR beta chains. Further analysis was carried out later, and it showed several of the most significant clusters appearing linked to common viral pathogens.

The study ran its PCR with 60 Vbeta and 13 Jbeta primers. The method was immunoSEQ multiplex PCR; TCRdb's version includes in-frame clones alone and lacks a portion of them. The table shows approximately 51,000 clones, with 81% occurring only once. The CDR3 consists of 13 residues. V was pared by 7 bases and J by 0 bases, with 10 bases between. Germline V gene sequence: CDR1 SGHNT, CDR2 YENEEA. Worth noting for this clone: Its antigen is currently unknown. Other DNA sequences within the sample encode an identical CDR3.

Sequenced: PBMCs. The V call is TRBV11-3, the J call TRBJ2-7, with a tentative D call TRBD1 (5 bases). The clonotype comes from a boy between 10 and 17 years old in good health and CMV-seropositive. The CDR3 region has the DNA TGTGCCAGCACCCCAGACAGCTCCTACGAGCAGTACTTC. It encodes CASTPDSSYEQYF.